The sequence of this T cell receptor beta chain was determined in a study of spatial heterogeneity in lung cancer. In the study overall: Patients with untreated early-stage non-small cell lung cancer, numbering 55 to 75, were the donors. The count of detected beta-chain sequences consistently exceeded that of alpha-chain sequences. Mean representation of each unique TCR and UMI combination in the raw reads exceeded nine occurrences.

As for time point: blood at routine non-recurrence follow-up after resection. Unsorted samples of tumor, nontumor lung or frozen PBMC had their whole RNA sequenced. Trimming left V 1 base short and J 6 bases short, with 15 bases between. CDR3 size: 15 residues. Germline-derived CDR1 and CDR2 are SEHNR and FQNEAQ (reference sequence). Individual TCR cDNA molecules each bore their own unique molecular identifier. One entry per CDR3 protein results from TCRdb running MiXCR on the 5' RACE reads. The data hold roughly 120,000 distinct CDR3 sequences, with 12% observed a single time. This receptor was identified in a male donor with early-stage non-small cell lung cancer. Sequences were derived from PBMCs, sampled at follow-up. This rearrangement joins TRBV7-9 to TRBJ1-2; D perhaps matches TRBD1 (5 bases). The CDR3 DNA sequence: TGTGCCAGCAGCTTAGGGGGACTCCCATCCCATGGCTACACCTTC. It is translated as CASSLGGLPSHGYTF.